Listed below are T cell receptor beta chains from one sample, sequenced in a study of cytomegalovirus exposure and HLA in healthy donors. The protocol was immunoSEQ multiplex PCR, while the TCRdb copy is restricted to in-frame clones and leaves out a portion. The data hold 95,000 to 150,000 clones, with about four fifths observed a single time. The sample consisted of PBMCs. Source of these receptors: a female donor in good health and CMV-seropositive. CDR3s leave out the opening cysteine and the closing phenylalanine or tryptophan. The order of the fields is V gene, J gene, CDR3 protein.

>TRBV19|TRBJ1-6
ASTHGTGRNSPLH
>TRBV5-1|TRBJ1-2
ASGQAFVALGSGYT
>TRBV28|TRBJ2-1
ASSVRGSSYNEQF
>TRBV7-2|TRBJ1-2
ASSLVIGQANYGYT
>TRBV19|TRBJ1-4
ASSTWPPNEKLF
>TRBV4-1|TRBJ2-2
ASSQGAAGGSSAGELF
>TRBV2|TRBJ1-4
ASSVDRLNEKLF
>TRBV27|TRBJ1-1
ASSQTYGDKDF
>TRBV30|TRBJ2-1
AWSVSGGNNEQF
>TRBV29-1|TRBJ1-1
SGHGSTEAF
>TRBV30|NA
AWSLRRGEQY
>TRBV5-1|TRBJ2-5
ASSLTAGGLIETQY
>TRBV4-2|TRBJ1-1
ASSRTGGTNTEAF
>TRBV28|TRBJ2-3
ASSWGALAGGGAQY
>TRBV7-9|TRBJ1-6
ASSLVDSTLH
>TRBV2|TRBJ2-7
ASADSRWGYEQY
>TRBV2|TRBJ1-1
ASSDYSMNTEAF
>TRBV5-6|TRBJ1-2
ASSTGRNYGYT
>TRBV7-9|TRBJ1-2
ASTAVSGTVLNYGYT
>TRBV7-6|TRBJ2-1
ASSSSGGGYNEQF
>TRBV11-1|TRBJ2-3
ASSKNALAGNTDTQY
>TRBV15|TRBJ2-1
ATSRDTGGSYNEQF
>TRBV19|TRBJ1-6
ASSVPAGTGDSPLH
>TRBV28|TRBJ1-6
ASSLSHSTLH